This T cell receptor beta chain was documented in a study of Graves' ophthalmopathy and Graves' hyperthyroidism. The TCR beta CDR3 regions underwent amplification from RNA transcripts. HTBI primers were used in a first-round RT-PCR, which preceded a second-round multiplex PCR. In TCRdb, the multiplex PCR reads were re-called with MiXCR into one record per CDR3 protein. The sample carries 300,000 to 500,000 distinct CDR3 sequences, 15% recorded once. Eligible hyperthyroidism cases comprised new diagnoses of under 2 months' duration in individuals aged 18 to 65. Pregnant or lactating patients and those with other autoimmune diseases or uncontrolled infections were excluded. Someone took the PBMCs out of more than 8.5 ml of fresh peripheral blood. At least ten counts were recorded for this clonotype. Its target is unknown. Whole-study findings and limits: In predicting ophthalmopathy progression, the model reached roughly 71% sensitivity and roughly 74% specificity.

The CDR3 covers 14 residues. V was pared by 1 base and J by 4 bases, with 8 bases between. Germline CDR1 MNHNS, CDR2 SASEGT. The TCR originated in a woman under 30 with stable Graves' hyperthyroidism. Sequencing used peripheral blood. The gene calls are TRBV6-1 and TRBJ2-4, with a possible D match to TRBD2 (5 bases). The CDR3 DNA reads TGTGCCAGCAGTGAAGGAGGGTCTAAAAACATTCAGTACTTC. Amino acids: CASSEGGSKNIQYF.